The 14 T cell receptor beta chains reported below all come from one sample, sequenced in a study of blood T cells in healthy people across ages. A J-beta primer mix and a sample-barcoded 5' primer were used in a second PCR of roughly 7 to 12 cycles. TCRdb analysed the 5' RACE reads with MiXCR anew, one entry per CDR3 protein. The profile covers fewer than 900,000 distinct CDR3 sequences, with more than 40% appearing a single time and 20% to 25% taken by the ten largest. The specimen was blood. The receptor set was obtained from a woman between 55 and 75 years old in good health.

CDR3 in DNA: TGCAGCGCCGCGACAGGAGGTACTGAAGCTTTCTTT. This translates into CSAATGGTEAFF. The chain is built from TRBV29-1 and TRBJ1-1; TRBD1 might be the D (6 bases). Trimming removed 7 bases at V and 5 bases at J, with 14 bases between. From germline, CDR1 is SQVTM and CDR2 ANQGSEA. The CDR3 spans 12 residues.

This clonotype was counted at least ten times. In nucleotides, the CDR3 is TGTGCCAGCAGTCCGACTAGCGGAACTTACAATGAGCAGTTCTTC. It specifies CASSPTSGTYNEQFF. The J gene is TRBJ2-1, the V gene TRBV2; the match to TRBD2 covers 9 bases. Trimming took 5 bases from V and 4 from J; bases not matched to a gene: 6. This CDR3 has 15 residues. Germline CDR1 reads SNHLY; CDR2 reads FYNNEI.

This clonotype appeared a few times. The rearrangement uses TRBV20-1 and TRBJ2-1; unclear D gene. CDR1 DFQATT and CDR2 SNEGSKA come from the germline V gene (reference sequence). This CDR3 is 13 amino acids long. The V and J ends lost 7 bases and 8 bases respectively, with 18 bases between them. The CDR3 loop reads CSGFVPAMDEQFF. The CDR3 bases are TGCAGTGGCTTCGTGCCAGCAATGGATGAGCAGTTCTTC.

The CDR3 bases are TGTGCCAGCACCGGGGGACTAGCGGAGAGATCTGGGGCCAACGTCCTGACTTTC. Its translation is CASTGGLAERSGANVLTF. The J gene is TRBJ2-6, the V gene TRBV28, with TRBD2 matching over 11 bases. The CDR3 length is 18 residues. In germline, CDR1 is MDHEN, CDR2 SYDVKM. Losses at the gene ends were 7 bases for V and 1 base for J; bases not matched to a gene: 9.

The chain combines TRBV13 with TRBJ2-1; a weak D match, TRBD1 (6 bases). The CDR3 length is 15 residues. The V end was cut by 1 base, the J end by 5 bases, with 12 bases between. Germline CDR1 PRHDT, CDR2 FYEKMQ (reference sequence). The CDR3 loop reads CASSLVGQIDNEQFF. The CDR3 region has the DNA TGTGCCAGCAGCTTAGTTGGACAGATAGACAATGAGCAGTTCTTC.

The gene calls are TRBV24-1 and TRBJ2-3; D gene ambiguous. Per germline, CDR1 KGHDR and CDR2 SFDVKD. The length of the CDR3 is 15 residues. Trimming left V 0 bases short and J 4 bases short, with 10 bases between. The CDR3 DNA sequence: TGTGCCACCAGTGATTTGGGGCAGAATTCAGATACGCAGTATTTT. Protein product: CATSDLGQNSDTQYF.

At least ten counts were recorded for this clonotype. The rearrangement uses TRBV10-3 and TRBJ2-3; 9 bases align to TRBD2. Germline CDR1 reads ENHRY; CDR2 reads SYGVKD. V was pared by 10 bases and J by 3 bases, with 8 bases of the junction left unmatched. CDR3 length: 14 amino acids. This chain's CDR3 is CATRPAGGTDTQYF. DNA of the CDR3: TGTGCCACCCGCCCAGCGGGAGGTACAGATACGCAGTATTTT.

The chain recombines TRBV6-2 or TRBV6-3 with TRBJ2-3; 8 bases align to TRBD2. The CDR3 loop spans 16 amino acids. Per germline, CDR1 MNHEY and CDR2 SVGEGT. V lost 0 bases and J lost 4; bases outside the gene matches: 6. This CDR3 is CASSYSPSGLSDTQYF. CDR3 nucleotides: TGTGCCAGCAGTTACTCCCCTAGCGGGTTATCAGATACGCAGTATTTT.

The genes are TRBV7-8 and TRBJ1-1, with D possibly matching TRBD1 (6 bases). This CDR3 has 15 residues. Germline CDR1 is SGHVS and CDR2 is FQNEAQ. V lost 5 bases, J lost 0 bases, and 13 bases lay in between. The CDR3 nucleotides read TGTGCCAGCAGCGCTCTACAGGGTGTGAACACTGAAGCTTTCTTT. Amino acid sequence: CASSALQGVNTEAFF. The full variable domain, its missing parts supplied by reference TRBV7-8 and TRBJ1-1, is GAGVSQSPRYKVAKRGQDVALRCDPISGHVSLFWYQQALGQGPEFLTYFQNEAQLDKSGLPSDRFFAERPEGSVSTLKIQRTQQEDSAVYLCASSALQGVNTEAFFGQGTRLTVV.

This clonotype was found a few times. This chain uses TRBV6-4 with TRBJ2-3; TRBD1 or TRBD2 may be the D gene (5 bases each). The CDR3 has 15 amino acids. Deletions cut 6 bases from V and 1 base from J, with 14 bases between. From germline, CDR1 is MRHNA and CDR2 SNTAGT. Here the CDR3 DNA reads TGTGCCAGCAGCCCCGAGGGGCAGGGCACAGATACGCAGTATTTT. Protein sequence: CASSPEGQGTDTQYF.

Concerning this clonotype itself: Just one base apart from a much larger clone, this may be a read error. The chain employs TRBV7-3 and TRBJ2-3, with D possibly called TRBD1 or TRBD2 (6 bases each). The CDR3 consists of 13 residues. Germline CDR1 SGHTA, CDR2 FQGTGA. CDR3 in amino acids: CSSSLRGADTQYF. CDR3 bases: TGTTCCAGCAGCTTAAGGGGGGCAGATACGCAGTATTTT.

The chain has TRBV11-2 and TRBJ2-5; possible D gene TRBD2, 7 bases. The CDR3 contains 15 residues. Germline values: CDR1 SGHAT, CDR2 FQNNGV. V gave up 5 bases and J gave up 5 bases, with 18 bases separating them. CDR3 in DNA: TGTGCCAGCAGCCCCATTCGGGGGGCGTGGGAGACCCAGTACTTC. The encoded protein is CASSPIRGAWETQYF.

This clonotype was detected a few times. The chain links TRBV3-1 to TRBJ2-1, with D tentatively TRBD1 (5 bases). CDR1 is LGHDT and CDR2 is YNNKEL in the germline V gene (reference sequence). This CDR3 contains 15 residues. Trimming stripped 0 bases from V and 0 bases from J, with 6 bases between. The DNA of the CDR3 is TGTGCCAGCAGCCAAGATGACAGCTCCTACAATGAGCAGTTCTTC. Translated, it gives CASSQDDSSYNEQFF.

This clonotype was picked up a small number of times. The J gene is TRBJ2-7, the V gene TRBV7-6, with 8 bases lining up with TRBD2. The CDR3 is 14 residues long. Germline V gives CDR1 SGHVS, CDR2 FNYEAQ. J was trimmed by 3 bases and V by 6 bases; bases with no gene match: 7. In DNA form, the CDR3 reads TGTGCCAGCAGTCAGACGAGCGGGGGCTACGAGCAGTACTTC. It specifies CASSQTSGGYEQYF.